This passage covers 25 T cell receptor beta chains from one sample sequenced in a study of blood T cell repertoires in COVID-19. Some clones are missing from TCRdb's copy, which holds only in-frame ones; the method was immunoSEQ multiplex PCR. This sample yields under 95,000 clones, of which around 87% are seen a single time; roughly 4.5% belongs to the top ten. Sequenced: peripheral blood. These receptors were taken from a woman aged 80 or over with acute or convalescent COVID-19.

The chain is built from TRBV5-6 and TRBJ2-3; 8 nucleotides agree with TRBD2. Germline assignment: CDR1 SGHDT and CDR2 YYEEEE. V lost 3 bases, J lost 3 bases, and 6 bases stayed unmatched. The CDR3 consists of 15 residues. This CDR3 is CASSYGLAKTDTQYF. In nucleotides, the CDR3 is TGTGCCAGCAGCTACGGACTAGCAAAAACAGATACGCAGTATTTT.

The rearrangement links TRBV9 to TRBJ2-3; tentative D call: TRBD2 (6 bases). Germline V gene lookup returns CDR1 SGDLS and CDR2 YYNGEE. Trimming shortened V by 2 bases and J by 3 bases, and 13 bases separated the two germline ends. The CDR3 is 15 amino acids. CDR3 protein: CASSVLGGATDTQYF. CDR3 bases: TGTGCCAGCAGCGTCTTGGGGGGAGCGACAGATACGCAGTATTTT.

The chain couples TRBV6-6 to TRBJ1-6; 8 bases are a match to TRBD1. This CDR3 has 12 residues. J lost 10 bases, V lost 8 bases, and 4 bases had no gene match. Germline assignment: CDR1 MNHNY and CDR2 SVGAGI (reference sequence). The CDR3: CASDRGESPLHF. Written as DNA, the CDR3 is TGTGCCAGCGACAGGGGAGAATCACCCCTCCACTTT.

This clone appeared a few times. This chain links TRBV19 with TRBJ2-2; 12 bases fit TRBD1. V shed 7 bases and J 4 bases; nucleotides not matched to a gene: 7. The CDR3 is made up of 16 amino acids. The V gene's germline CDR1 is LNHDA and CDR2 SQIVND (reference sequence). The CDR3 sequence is CASKRGQGATTGELFF. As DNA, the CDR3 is TGTGCCAGTAAACGGGGACAGGGGGCGACCACCGGGGAGCTGTTTTTT.

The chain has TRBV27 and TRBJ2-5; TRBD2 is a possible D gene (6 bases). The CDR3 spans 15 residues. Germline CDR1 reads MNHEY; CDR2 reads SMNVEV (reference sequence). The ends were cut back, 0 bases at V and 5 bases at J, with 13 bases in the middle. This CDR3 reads CASSLSTSGGETQYF. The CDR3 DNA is TGTGCCAGCAGTTTATCAACATCCGGAGGGGAGACCCAGTACTTC.

CDR3 protein: CASSVTGYGYTF. The CDR3 DNA reads as TGTGCCAGCAGTGTGACAGGCTATGGCTACACCTTC. The V and J genes are TRBV2 and TRBJ1-2; tentative D call: TRBD1 (6 bases). Germline CDR1 is SNHLY and CDR2 is FYNNEI. Trimming cost V 4 bases and J 4 bases, with 7 bases left between them. This CDR3 has 12 amino acids. Filled out from reference TRBV2 and TRBJ1-2, the complete variable domain reads EPEVTQTPSHQVTQMGQEVILRCVPISNHLYFYWYRQILGQKVEFLVSFYNNEISEKSEIFDDQFSVERPDGSNFTLKIRSTKLEDSAMYFCASSVTGYGYTFGSGTRLTVV.

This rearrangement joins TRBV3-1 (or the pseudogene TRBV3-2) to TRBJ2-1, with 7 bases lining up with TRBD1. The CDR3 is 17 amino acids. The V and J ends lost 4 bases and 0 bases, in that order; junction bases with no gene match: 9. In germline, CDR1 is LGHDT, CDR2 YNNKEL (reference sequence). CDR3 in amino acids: CASSRRQGDSSYNEQFF. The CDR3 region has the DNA TGTGCCAGCAGCCGCCGACAGGGCGACAGCTCCTACAATGAGCAGTTCTTC.

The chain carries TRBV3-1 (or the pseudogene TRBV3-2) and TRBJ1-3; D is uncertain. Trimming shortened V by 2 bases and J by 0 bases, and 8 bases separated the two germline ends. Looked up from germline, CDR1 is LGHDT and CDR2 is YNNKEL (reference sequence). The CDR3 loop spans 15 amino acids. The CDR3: CASSQPRSSGNTIYF. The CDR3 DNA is TGTGCCAGCAGCCAACCACGGAGCTCTGGAAACACCATATATTTT.

The CDR3 nucleotides read TGTGCCAGCAGCCTTCCGGGTGTAATCGGTAGCACCGGGGAGCTGTTTTTT. The encoded protein is CASSLPGVIGSTGELFF. The V gene is TRBV5-4, the J gene TRBJ2-2; unclear D gene. This CDR3 region has 17 residues. Germline CDR1 and CDR2: SGHNT and YYREEE (reference sequence). V lost 4 bases and J lost 4, with 20 bases in between.

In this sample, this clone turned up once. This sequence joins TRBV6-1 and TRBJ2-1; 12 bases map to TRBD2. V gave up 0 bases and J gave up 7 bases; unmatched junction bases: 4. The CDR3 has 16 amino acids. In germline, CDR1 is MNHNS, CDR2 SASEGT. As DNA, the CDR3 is TGTGCCAGCAGTGAAGCCGGGACTAGCGGGTTTAATGAGCAGTTCTTC. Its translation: CASSEAGTSGFNEQFF.

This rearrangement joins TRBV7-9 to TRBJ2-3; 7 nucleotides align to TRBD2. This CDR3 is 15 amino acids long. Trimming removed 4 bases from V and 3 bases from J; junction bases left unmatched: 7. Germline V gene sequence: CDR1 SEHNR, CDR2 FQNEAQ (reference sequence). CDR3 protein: CASSYGGTGTDTQYF. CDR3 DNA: TGTGCCAGCAGCTACGGGGGGACGGGTACAGATACGCAGTATTTT.

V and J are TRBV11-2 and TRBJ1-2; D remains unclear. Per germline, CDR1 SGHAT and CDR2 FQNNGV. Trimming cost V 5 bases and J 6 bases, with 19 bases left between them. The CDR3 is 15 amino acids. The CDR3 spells CASSPDHLDPHGYTF. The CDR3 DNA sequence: TGTGCCAGCAGCCCAGATCATCTCGATCCCCATGGCTACACCTTC.

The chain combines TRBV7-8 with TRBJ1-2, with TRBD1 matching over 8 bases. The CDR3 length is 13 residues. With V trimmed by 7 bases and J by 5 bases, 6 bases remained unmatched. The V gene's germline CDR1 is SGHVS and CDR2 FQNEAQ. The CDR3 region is CASTEDRDYGYTF. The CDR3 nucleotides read TGTGCCAGCACCGAGGACAGGGATTATGGCTACACCTTC.

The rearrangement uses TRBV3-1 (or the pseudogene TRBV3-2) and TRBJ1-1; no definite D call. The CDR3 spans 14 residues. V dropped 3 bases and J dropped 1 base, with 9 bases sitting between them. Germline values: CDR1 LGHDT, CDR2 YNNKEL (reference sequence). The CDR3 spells CASSQYGGNTEAFF. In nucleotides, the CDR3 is TGTGCCAGCAGCCAGTACGGTGGGAACACTGAAGCTTTCTTT.

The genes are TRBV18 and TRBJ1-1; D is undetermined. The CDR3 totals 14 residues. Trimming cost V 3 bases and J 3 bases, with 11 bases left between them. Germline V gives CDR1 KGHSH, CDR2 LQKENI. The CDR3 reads CASSPSGSDTEAFF. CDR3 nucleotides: TGTGCCAGCTCACCGTCGGGGTCGGACACTGAAGCTTTCTTT. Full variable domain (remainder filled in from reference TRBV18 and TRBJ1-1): NAGVMQNPRHLVRRRGQEARLRCSPMKGHSHVYWYRQLPEEGLKFMVYLQKENIIDESGMPKERFSAEFPKEGPSILRIQQVVRGDSAAYFCASSPSGSDTEAFFGQGTRLTVV.

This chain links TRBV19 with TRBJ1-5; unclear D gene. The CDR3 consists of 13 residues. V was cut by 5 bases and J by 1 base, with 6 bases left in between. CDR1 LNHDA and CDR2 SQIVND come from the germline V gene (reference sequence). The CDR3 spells CASSLASNQPQHF. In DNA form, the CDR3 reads TGTGCCAGTAGTCTTGCGAGCAATCAGCCCCAGCATTTT.

CDR3 in DNA: TGTGCCAGCAGCTTAGGTTCGGGGGGCAGCTATGGCTACACCTTC. It yields the protein CASSLGSGGSYGYTF. V and J are TRBV11-2 and TRBJ1-2; possible D gene TRBD1, 6 bases. The CDR3 spans 15 residues. CDR1 and CDR2 from the germline V gene are SGHAT and FQNNGV. V was cut by 1 base and J by 4 bases, with 13 bases left in between.

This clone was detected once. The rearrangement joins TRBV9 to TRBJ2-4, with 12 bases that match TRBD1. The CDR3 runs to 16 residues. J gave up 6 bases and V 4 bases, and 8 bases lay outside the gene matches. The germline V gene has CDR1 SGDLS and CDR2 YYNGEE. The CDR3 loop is CASSPLGTGGLNIQYF. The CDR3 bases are TGTGCCAGCAGCCCCCTGGGGACAGGGGGCCTAAACATTCAGTACTTC.

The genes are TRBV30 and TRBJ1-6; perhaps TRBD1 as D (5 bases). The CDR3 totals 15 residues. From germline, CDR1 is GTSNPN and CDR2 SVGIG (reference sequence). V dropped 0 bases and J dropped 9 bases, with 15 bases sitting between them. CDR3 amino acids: CAWSVLTGGSSPLHF. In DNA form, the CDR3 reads TGTGCCTGGAGTGTACTTACCGGGGGAAGTTCACCCCTCCACTTT.

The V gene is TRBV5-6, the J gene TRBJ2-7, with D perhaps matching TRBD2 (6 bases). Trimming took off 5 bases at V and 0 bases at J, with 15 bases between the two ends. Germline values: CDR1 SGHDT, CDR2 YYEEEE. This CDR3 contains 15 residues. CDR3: CASSSPRRASYEQYF. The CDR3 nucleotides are TGTGCCAGCAGTTCCCCCCGGAGGGCCTCCTACGAGCAGTACTTC.

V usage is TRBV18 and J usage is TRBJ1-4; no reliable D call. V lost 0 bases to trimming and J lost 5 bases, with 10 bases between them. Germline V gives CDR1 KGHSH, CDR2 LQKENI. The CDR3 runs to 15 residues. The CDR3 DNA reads TGTGCCAGCTCACCACCGGGCCTTCTCAATGAAAAACTGTTTTTT. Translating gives CASSPPGLLNEKLFF.

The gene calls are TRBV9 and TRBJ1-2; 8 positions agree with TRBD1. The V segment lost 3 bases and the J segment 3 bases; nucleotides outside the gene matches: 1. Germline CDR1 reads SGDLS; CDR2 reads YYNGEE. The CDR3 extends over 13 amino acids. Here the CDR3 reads CASSADRDYGYTF. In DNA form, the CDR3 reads TGTGCCAGCAGCGCGGACAGGGACTATGGCTACACCTTC. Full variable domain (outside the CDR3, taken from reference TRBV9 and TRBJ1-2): DSGVTQTPKHLITATGQRVTLRCSPRSGDLSVYWYQQSLDQGLQFLIQYYNGEERAKGNILERFSAQQFPDLHSELNLSSLELGDSALYFCASSADRDYGYTFGSGTRLTVV.

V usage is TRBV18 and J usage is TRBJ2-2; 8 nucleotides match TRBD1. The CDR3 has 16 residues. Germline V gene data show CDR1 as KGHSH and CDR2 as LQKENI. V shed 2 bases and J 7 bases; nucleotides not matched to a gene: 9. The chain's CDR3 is CASSPTDRASSGELFF. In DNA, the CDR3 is TGTGCCAGCTCACCAACGGACAGGGCCTCGAGCGGGGAGCTGTTTTTT. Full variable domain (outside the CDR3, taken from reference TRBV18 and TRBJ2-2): NAGVMQNPRHLVRRRGQEARLRCSPMKGHSHVYWYRQLPEEGLKFMVYLQKENIIDESGMPKERFSAEFPKEGPSILRIQQVVRGDSAAYFCASSPTDRASSGELFFGEGSRLTVL.

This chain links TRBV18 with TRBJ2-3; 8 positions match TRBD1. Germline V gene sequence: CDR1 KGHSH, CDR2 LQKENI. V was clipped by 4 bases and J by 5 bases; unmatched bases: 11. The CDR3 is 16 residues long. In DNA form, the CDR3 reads TGTGCCAGCTCACGCGCCACAGGGGGGCATGGAGATACGCAGTATTTT. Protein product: CASSRATGGHGDTQYF.

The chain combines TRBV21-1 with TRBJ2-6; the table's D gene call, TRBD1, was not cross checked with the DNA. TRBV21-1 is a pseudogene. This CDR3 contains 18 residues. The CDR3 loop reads CASSSRYRGGDGANVLTF. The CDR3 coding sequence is TGTGCCAGCAGCTCTCGCTACAGGGGAGGAGATGGGGCCAACGTCCTGACTTTC.